This entry describes one T cell receptor (beta chain). Its antigen is not known. CFSE-dim autoproliferating and CFSE-high non-proliferating T cells from unstimulated culture were sequenced separately. Replicate wells were pooled after approximately 7 days of stimulus-free culture of fewer than 65 million CFSE-labeled PBMCs. TCRdb's copy holds only in-frame clones and misses some; the assay was immunoSEQ multiplex PCR. Counted here are approximately 30,000 clones, 86% occurring once; the ten biggest clones make up approximately 2.6%. This specimen comes from a study of memory B cells and T cells in multiple sclerosis. Trimming removed 6 bases from V and 5 bases from J, with 13 bases in between. CDR1 SGHTA and CDR2 FQGNSA come from the germline V gene. This CDR3 is 13 amino acids long.

Sequences were obtained from PBMCs from blood kept in culture. V usage is TRBV7-2 and J usage is TRBJ1-1; D remains ambiguous. The receptor was isolated from a human donor with multiple sclerosis. CDR3 in amino acids: CASSRMGGTEAFF. The CDR3 DNA sequence: TGTGCCAGCAGTCGAATGGGTGGGACTGAAGCTTTCTTT.